This passage covers 28 T cell receptor beta chains from one sample sequenced in a study of control samples from healthy donors and cancer patients. The data were produced by immunoSEQ multiplex PCR, yet TCRdb's version contains in-frame clones alone and is incomplete. The data show 75,000 to 100,000 clones, about 90% seen once. Material: blood. Receptors originate from a man younger than 40 in good health.

This clone has only one observation. This chain connects TRBV6-5 to TRBJ2-1; D is perhaps TRBD2 (5 bases). The CDR3 consists of 13 residues. V was trimmed by 2 bases and J by 8 bases, leaving 10 bases between them. Germline CDR1 reads MNHEY; CDR2 reads SVGAGI. CDR3: CASSYGSGDEQFF. The CDR3 DNA reads as TGTGCCAGCAGTTACGGGAGTGGCGATGAGCAGTTCTTC.

This chain joins TRBV11-3 and TRBJ1-1; D is uncertain. V lost 0 bases and J 5 bases, leaving 7 bases between the germline ends. The length of the CDR3 is 13 residues. Germline lookup yields CDR1 SGHNT and CDR2 YENEEA. The CDR3 sequence is CASSLESGTEAFF. DNA for the CDR3: TGTGCCAGCAGCTTAGAATCCGGAACTGAAGCTTTCTTT.

The chain recombines TRBV7-9 with TRBJ2-1; the D gene could be TRBD1 or TRBD2 (5 bases each). Trimming removed 1 base at V and 5 bases at J, with 12 bases between. The CDR3 extends over 15 amino acids. Per the germline V gene, CDR1 is SEHNR and CDR2 is FQNEAQ (reference sequence). The CDR3 is CASSLGQGADNEQFF. CDR3 bases: TGTGCCAGCAGCTTAGGGCAGGGAGCCGACAATGAGCAGTTCTTC.

The J gene is TRBJ1-2, the V gene TRBV12-3 or TRBV12-4; D is uncertain. The CDR3 consists of 12 residues. Between the trimmed V and J ends, which lost 3 bases and 5 bases, there was a span of 7 bases. CDR3 amino acids: CASSLGQYGYTF. CDR3 sequence (DNA): TGTGCCAGCAGTTTGGGTCAATATGGCTACACCTTC.

This clone was seen once. This rearrangement joins TRBV25-1 to TRBJ2-7; weak D call: TRBD2 (6 bases). The V and J ends lost 5 bases and 0 bases respectively, with 11 bases between them. Looked up from germline, CDR1 is MGHDK and CDR2 is SYGVNS. The CDR3 totals 14 residues. As DNA, the CDR3 is TGTGCCAGCAGTTCCATGACTAGCTCCTACGAGCAGTACTTC. Translated, it gives CASSSMTSSYEQYF.

This clone was counted once. The chain couples TRBV2 to TRBJ2-5; D gene ambiguous. The germline V gene encodes CDR1 SNHLY and CDR2 FYNNEI. The V and J ends lost 7 bases and 0 bases respectively, with 3 bases between them. The CDR3 has 11 amino acids. CDR3 sequence reads: CASTYQETQYF. The CDR3 coding sequence is TGTGCCAGCACGTACCAAGAGACCCAGTACTTC.

The chain uses TRBV6-5 and TRBJ2-7; D is tentatively TRBD1 or TRBD2 (5 bases each). The germline V gene has CDR1 MNHEY and CDR2 SVGAGI. The V end lost 2 bases, the J end lost 7 bases, and 12 bases lay between the germline ends. The CDR3 runs to 13 residues. This chain's CDR3 is CASSYLGTREQYF. Here the CDR3 DNA reads TGTGCCAGCAGTTACCTTGGGACCCGTGAGCAGTACTTC.

The J gene is TRBJ2-7, the V gene TRBV5-6; 10 bases match TRBD1. The CDR3 sequence is 15 residues long. The ends lost 4 bases at V and 0 bases at J; junction bases unmatched: 4. The germline CDR1 and CDR2 sequences are SGHDT and YYEEEE. The CDR3 DNA sequence: TGTGCCAGCAGCCCCGGGACAGGGGACTCCTACGAGCAGTACTTC. It specifies CASSPGTGDSYEQYF.

This chain connects TRBV18 to TRBJ2-7, with 10 bases aligning to TRBD2. The J segment lost 5 bases and the V segment lost 3 bases, leaving 7 bases of the junction unmatched. The CDR3 has 15 amino acids. CDR1 and CDR2 (germline): KGHSH, LQKENI. CDR3 region: CASSPPLAGADEQYF. As DNA, the CDR3 is TGTGCCAGCTCACCTCCCCTAGCGGGAGCCGACGAGCAGTACTTC.

The chain uses TRBV5-4 and TRBJ2-2; 12 bases are shared with TRBD2. The CDR3 is 16 amino acids. The V gene end was trimmed by 3 bases and the J gene end by 1 base; junction bases not matched to a gene: 1. CDR1 and CDR2 from the germline V gene are SGHNT and YYREEE (reference sequence). CDR3 in DNA: TGTGCCAGCAGCTGGGGACTAGCGGGGAACACCGGGGAGCTGTTTTTT. It specifies CASSWGLAGNTGELFF.

This rearrangement joins TRBV5-6 to TRBJ2-2; the match to TRBD1 covers 8 bases. V trimming: 2 bases; J trimming: 5 bases; junction bases outside the gene matches: 5. The CDR3 totals 15 residues. Germline V gene lookup returns CDR1 SGHDT and CDR2 YYEEEE. For the CDR3, the DNA is TGTGCCAGCAGCTTCAGGGGGCGCAGGACCGGGGAGCTGTTTTTT. The encoded protein is CASSFRGRRTGELFF.

On this clone: Other DNA sequences within the sample encode an identical CDR3. The chain combines TRBV18 with TRBJ1-5; no clear D. Per the germline V gene, CDR1 is KGHSH and CDR2 is LQKENI. V was trimmed by 2 bases and J by 5 bases, leaving 7 bases between them. The CDR3 is 13 residues long. The CDR3 protein is CASSPGGDQPQHF. Here the CDR3 DNA reads TGTGCCAGCTCACCAGGTGGTGATCAGCCCCAGCATTTT.

The genes are TRBV9 and TRBJ1-2, with 7 bases fitting TRBD1. CDR1 is SGDLS and CDR2 is YYNGEE in the germline V gene. V was pared by 3 bases and J by 4 bases, with 18 bases of the junction left unmatched. The CDR3 totals 18 residues. The CDR3 region has the DNA TGTGCCAGCAGCGCTAAATCCTTAGGCCGGACAGGCTCCTATGGCTACACCTTC. Protein: CASSAKSLGRTGSYGYTF. Full variable domain (remainder filled in from reference TRBV9 and TRBJ1-2): DSGVTQTPKHLITATGQRVTLRCSPRSGDLSVYWYQQSLDQGLQFLIQYYNGEERAKGNILERFSAQQFPDLHSELNLSSLELGDSALYFCASSAKSLGRTGSYGYTFGSGTRLTVV.

The rearrangement joins TRBV27 to TRBJ2-7; 10 bases match TRBD1. There are 15 residues in the CDR3. V lost 4 bases and J lost 2; bases outside the gene matches: 5. The V gene's germline CDR1 is MNHEY and CDR2 SMNVEV (reference sequence). This chain's CDR3 is CASSWTGTGAYEQYF. CDR3 DNA: TGTGCCAGCAGTTGGACCGGGACAGGGGCCTACGAGCAGTACTTC.

The gene calls are TRBV6-4 and TRBJ1-5, with D unclear. V was trimmed by 5 bases and J by 2 bases, leaving 13 bases between them. Germline values: CDR1 MRHNA, CDR2 SNTAGT. The length of the CDR3 is 15 residues. The CDR3 DNA follows: TGTGCCAGCAGTTTGGTCGCCGGAGGCAATCAGCCCCAGCATTTT. This sequence encodes CASSLVAGGNQPQHF.

The rearrangement links TRBV5-5 to TRBJ2-2; TRBD1 aligns across 7 bases. J was trimmed by 5 bases and V by 4 bases; bases with no gene match: 8. The CDR3 contains 15 residues. Germline V gene sequence: CDR1 SGHKS, CDR2 YYEKEE (reference sequence). The CDR3 DNA reads as TGTGCCAGCAGCCTGATGGACAGGATGACCGGGGAGCTGTTTTTT. Translated: CASSLMDRMTGELFF.

This chain connects TRBV7-9 to TRBJ2-3; 16 nucleotides line up with TRBD2. V trimming: 5 bases; J trimming: 4 bases; junction bases outside the gene matches: 3. CDR3 length equals 16 residues. The germline V gene has CDR1 SEHNR and CDR2 FQNEAQ (reference sequence). CDR3 in DNA: TGTGCCAGCAGCCAGGGACTAGCGGGAGGGCCAGATACGCAGTATTTT. This sequence encodes CASSQGLAGGPDTQYF.

The chain recombines TRBV27 with TRBJ1-6; no clear D. V was cut by 3 bases and J by 2 bases, with 5 bases left in between. This CDR3 is 14 amino acids long. CDR1 and CDR2 (germline): MNHEY, SMNVEV (reference sequence). As DNA, the CDR3 is TGTGCCAGCAGTTTCGAGGCCTATAATTCACCCCTCCACTTT. Its translation is CASSFEAYNSPLHF.

The chain employs TRBV6-1 and TRBJ2-5; D is perhaps TRBD2 (5 bases). Trimming shortened V by 1 base and J by 5 bases, and 14 bases separated the two germline ends. The V gene's germline CDR1 is MNHNS and CDR2 SASEGT. The CDR3 covers 15 residues. This CDR3 is CASSEVGVEGETQYF. The CDR3 nucleotides are TGTGCCAGCAGTGAAGTCGGGGTGGAAGGGGAGACCCAGTACTTC.

The chain couples TRBV28 to TRBJ2-5; TRBD2 aligns across 16 bases. From germline, CDR1 is MDHEN and CDR2 SYDVKM. This CDR3 comprises 21 residues. Germline trimming cut 7 bases from V and 4 bases from J; bases unmatched to any gene: 21. The CDR3 sequence is CASTSPGLAGGPSGSLETQYF. Here the CDR3 DNA reads TGTGCCAGCACCTCCCCGGGACTAGCGGGAGGGCCCTCCGGTTCGCTAGAGACCCAGTACTTC.

The rearrangement links TRBV7-3 to TRBJ2-2; 16 bases line up with TRBD2. The CDR3 consists of 19 residues. Unmatched junction bases numbered 7, after V lost 2 bases and J lost 4 bases. CDR1 is SGHTA, CDR2 FQGTGA, per germline. CDR3 DNA: TGTGCCAGCAGCTTACTCCCGGGACTAGCGGGAGGGAGCACCGGGGAGCTGTTTTTT. It translates to CASSLLPGLAGGSTGELFF.

This clone was observed once. J is TRBJ2-5 and V is TRBV6-6, with 9 bases lining up with TRBD2. V trimming: 6 bases; J trimming: 3 bases; junction bases outside the gene matches: 2. CDR1 is MNHNY and CDR2 is SVGAGI in the germline V gene (reference sequence). There are 13 residues in the CDR3. The CDR3 loop is CASSRGREETQYF. The CDR3 DNA sequence: TGTGCCAGCAGCCGCGGGAGGGAAGAGACCCAGTACTTC.

The CDR3 DNA follows: TGCAGCGTTGACAGGGGGAACACTGAAGCTTTCTTT. Translating gives CSVDRGNTEAFF. The V and J genes are TRBV29-1 and TRBJ1-1; D is possibly TRBD1 (6 bases). Germline CDR1 and CDR2: SQVTM and ANQGSEA. V was cut by 3 bases and J by 1 base, with 6 bases left in between. There are 12 residues in the CDR3.

CDR3 amino acids: CASSELGLGTHEQYF. The CDR3 bases are TGTGCCAGCAGTGAACTGGGACTAGGAACCCACGAGCAGTACTTC. This chain connects TRBV25-1 to TRBJ2-7; 8 nucleotides agree with TRBD2. The CDR3 extends over 15 amino acids. The germline CDR1 and CDR2 sequences are MGHDK and SYGVNS. V shed 2 bases and J 5 bases; nucleotides not matched to a gene: 8.

This rearrangement joins TRBV5-4 to TRBJ2-3, with 7 positions matching TRBD2. CDR1 is SGHNT and CDR2 is YYREEE in the germline V gene (reference sequence). The trim removed 5 bases at V and 0 bases at J, leaving 9 bases unmatched. This CDR3 spans 16 amino acids. CDR3 sequence reads: CASRLRGGPSTDTQYF. The CDR3 DNA sequence: TGTGCCAGCAGACTTCGCGGGGGACCTAGCACAGATACGCAGTATTTT.

The gene calls are TRBV27 and TRBJ2-5, with 12 bases lining up with TRBD2. The CDR3 totals 16 residues. In germline, CDR1 is MNHEY, CDR2 SMNVEV (reference sequence). The V segment lost 9 bases and the J segment 3 bases; nucleotides outside the gene matches: 11. The CDR3, as DNA: TGTGCCAGTAGCCACAGGGGACTAGCGGGCAAAGAGACCCAGTACTTC. Amino acid sequence: CASSHRGLAGKETQYF.

The rearrangement joins TRBV7-2 to TRBJ2-3; D remains unclear. In germline, CDR1 is SGHTA, CDR2 FQGNSA. The germline V and J ends were trimmed by 1 base and 2 bases, with 19 bases remaining between them. The length of the CDR3 is 18 residues. The CDR3 DNA reads as TGTGCCAGCAGCTTAGGGCCGACGCTGGTTGCCAACACAGATACGCAGTATTTT. Its translation: CASSLGPTLVANTDTQYF.

The V gene is TRBV7-9, the J gene TRBJ2-3; D gene uncertain. Trimming took off 0 bases at V and 1 base at J, with 14 bases between the two ends. Germline CDR1 is SEHNR and CDR2 is FQNEAQ (reference sequence). CDR3 size: 17 residues. CDR3 loop: CASSLALAGTRTDTQYF. Written as DNA, the CDR3 is TGTGCCAGCAGCTTAGCGCTTGCCGGTACCCGCACAGATACGCAGTATTTT.